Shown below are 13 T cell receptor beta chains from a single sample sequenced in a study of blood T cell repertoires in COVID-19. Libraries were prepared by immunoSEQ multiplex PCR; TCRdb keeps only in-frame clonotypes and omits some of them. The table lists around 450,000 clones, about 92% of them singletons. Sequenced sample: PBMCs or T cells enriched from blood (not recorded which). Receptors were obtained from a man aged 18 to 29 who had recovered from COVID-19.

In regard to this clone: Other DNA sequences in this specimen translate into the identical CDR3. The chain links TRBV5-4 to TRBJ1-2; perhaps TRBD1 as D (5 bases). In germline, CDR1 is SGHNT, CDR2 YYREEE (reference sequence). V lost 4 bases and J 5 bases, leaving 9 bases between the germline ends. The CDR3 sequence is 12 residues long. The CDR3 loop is CASSPDSYGYTF. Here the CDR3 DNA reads TGTGCCAGCAGCCCAGACAGTTATGGCTACACCTTC.

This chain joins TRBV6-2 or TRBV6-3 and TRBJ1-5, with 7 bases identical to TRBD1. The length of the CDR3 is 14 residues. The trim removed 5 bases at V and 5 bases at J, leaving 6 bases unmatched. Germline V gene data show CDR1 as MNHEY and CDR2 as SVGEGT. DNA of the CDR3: TGTGCCAGCAGTAAGGGGGCGAGGGATCAGCCCCAGCATTTT. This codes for CASSKGARDQPQHF.

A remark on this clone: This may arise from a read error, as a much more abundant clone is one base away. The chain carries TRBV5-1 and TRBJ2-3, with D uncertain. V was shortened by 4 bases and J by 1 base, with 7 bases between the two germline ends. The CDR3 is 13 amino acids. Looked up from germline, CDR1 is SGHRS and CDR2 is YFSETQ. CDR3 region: CASSTGGTDTQYF. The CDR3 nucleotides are TGCGCCAGCAGCACCGGAGGCACAGATACGCAGTATTTT.

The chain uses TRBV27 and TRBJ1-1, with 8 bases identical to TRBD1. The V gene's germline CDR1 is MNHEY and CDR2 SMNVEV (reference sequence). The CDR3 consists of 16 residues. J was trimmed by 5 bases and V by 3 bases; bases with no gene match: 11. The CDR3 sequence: CASSFDPDRGGTEAFF. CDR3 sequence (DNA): TGTGCCAGCAGTTTCGATCCTGACAGGGGTGGAACTGAAGCTTTCTTT.

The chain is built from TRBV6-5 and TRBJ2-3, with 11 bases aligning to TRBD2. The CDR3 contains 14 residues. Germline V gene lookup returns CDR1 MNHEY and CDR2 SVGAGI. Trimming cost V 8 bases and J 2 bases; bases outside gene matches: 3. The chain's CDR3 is CASGTSGYTDTQYF. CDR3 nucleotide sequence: TGTGCCAGCGGGACTAGCGGCTACACAGATACGCAGTATTTT.

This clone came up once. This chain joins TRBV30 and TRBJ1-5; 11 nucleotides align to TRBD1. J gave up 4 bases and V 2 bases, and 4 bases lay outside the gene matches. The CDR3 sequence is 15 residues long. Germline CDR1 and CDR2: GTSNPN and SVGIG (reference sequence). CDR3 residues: CAWSNRDRGNQPQHF. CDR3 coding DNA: TGTGCCTGGAGTAATAGGGACAGGGGGAATCAGCCCCAGCATTTT.

The CDR3 nucleotides are TGTGCCAGCAGTGAAGTAGCGGCAGCTCAGGGCTATGGCTACACCTTC. Amino acid sequence: CASSEVAAAQGYGYTF. The chain carries TRBV6-1 and TRBJ1-2, with D tentatively TRBD1 (5 bases). The CDR3 runs 16 residues. CDR1 and CDR2 (germline): MNHNS, SASEGT. V was cut by 1 base and J by 4 bases, with 16 bases left in between.

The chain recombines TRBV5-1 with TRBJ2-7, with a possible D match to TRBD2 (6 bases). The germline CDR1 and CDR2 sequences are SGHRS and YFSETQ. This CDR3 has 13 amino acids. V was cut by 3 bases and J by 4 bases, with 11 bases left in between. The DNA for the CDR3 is TGCGCCAGCAGCTCCGGGGGAAATTACGAGCAGTACTTC. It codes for CASSSGGNYEQYF.

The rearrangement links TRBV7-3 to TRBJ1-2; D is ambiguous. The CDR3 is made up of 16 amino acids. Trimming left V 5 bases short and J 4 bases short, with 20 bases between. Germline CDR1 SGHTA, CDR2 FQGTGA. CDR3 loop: CASSPKRASTGYGYTF. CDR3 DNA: TGTGCCAGCAGCCCAAAGAGGGCCAGCACGGGCTATGGCTACACCTTC.

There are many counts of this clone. The CDR3 sequence: CASSGTGDNSPLHF. Here the CDR3 DNA reads TGTGCCAGCAGTGGGACAGGGGATAATTCACCCCTCCACTTT. This chain uses TRBV6-4 with TRBJ1-6, with 9 bases aligning to TRBD1. Germline trimming cut 4 bases from V and 5 bases from J; bases unmatched to any gene: 0. The CDR3 is 14 residues long. Germline CDR1 and CDR2: MRHNA and SNTAGT.

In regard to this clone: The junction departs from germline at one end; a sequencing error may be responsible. The CDR3 region has the DNA TGTTCCGCTAGCGTAGGGCCAGGTGAGCAGTTCTTC. Residues: CSASVGPGEQFF. The chain joins TRBV29-1 to TRBJ2-1; tentatively, D is TRBD2 (6 bases). Looked up from germline, CDR1 is SQVTM and CDR2 is ANQGSEA. This CDR3 region has 12 residues.

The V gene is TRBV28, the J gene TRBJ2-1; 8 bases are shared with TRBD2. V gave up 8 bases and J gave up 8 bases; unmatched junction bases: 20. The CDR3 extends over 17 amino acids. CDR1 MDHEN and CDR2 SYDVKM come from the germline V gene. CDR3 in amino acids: CASEPQYSGIGVDEQFF. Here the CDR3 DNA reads TGTGCCAGCGAACCACAGTATAGCGGGATAGGGGTAGATGAGCAGTTCTTC.

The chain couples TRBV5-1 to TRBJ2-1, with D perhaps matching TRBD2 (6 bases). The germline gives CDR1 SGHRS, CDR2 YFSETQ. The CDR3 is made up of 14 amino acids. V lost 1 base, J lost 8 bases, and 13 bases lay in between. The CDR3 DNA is TGCGCCAGCAGCTTGTCGGTAATAGCGGATGAGCAGTTCTTC. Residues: CASSLSVIADEQFF.